This entry lists 21 T cell receptor beta chains sequenced from one sample in a study of blood T cell repertoires in COVID-19. The assay was immunoSEQ multiplex PCR, and TCRdb's table has in-frame clones only and misses some. The sample lists about 97,000 clones, roughly 87% occurring once. The sequenced sample was peripheral blood. Receptor source: a woman between 45 and 60 years old with COVID-19, enrolled during active disease.

The J gene is TRBJ1-1, the V gene TRBV28; D might be TRBD1 (6 bases). The CDR3 contains 15 residues. The V gene lost 4 bases and the J gene lost 4 bases, with 16 bases spanning the gap. Germline V gene lookup returns CDR1 MDHEN and CDR2 SYDVKM. The CDR3 DNA reads TGTGCCAGCAGTTCAGCCGGGACATCTCGCACTGAAGCTTTCTTT. The encoded protein is CASSSAGTSRTEAFF.

This clone was recorded once. This chain joins TRBV4-1 and TRBJ2-1; a possible D gene is TRBD1 (6 bases). CDR3 size: 16 residues. The germline CDR1 and CDR2 sequences are MGHRA and YSYEKL. The V gene lost 3 bases and the J gene lost 0 bases, with 12 bases spanning the gap. DNA for the CDR3: TGCGCCAGCAGCCAGGGGACAATGAGCTCCTACAATGAGCAGTTCTTC. Its translation is CASSQGTMSSYNEQFF.

The V gene is TRBV7-2, the J gene TRBJ2-5; TRBD2 aligns across 10 bases. The CDR3 consists of 15 residues. Per germline, CDR1 SGHTA and CDR2 FQGNSA. V was pared by 5 bases and J by 3 bases, with 6 bases of the junction left unmatched. The CDR3 spells CASSLRLAGEETQYF. The CDR3 nucleotides read TGTGCCAGCAGCCTCCGACTAGCGGGTGAAGAGACCCAGTACTTC.

The chain joins TRBV11-2 to TRBJ2-7, with TRBD1 identical over 7 bases. The CDR3 runs 15 residues. CDR1 SGHAT and CDR2 FQNNGV come from the germline V gene. The J segment lost 2 bases and the V segment lost 3 bases, leaving 7 bases of the junction unmatched. CDR3 sequence reads: CASSFGTEVPYEQYF. CDR3 in DNA: TGTGCCAGCAGCTTCGGGACAGAGGTCCCCTACGAGCAGTACTTC.

The chain couples TRBV27 to TRBJ1-1; D gene ambiguous. The germline CDR1 and CDR2 sequences are MNHEY and SMNVEV (reference sequence). The V end lost 3 bases, the J end lost 4 bases, and 15 bases lay between the germline ends. The CDR3 extends over 15 amino acids. CDR3 sequence: CASSFKAGFGTEAFF. CDR3 nucleotides: TGTGCCAGCAGTTTTAAGGCGGGGTTTGGCACTGAAGCTTTCTTT.

The CDR3 spells CASSRIGNTIYF. CDR3 in DNA: TGTGCCAGCAGCCGTATAGGAAACACCATATATTTT. The V call is TRBV14, the J call TRBJ1-3; D ambiguous. This CDR3 region has 12 residues. Germline V gives CDR1 SGHDN, CDR2 FVKESK. V lost 4 bases and J lost 4, with 5 bases in between.

The chain is built from TRBV30 and TRBJ2-3; 8 positions match TRBD2. The V gene's germline CDR1 is GTSNPN and CDR2 SVGIG (reference sequence). There are 16 residues in the CDR3. J lost 2 bases, V lost 4 bases, and 11 bases had no gene match. The CDR3 is CAWMPSSGGFTDTQYF. CDR3 nucleotides: TGTGCCTGGATGCCCAGCAGCGGGGGCTTCACAGATACGCAGTATTTT.

The genes are TRBV28 and TRBJ2-3, with D possibly being TRBD1 (5 bases). The CDR3 length is 15 residues. Trimming removed 2 bases at V and 6 bases at J, with 15 bases between. Germline values: CDR1 MDHEN, CDR2 SYDVKM. In DNA form, the CDR3 reads TGTGCCAGCAGTTTAGGCAGGGTAGTTTCGGATACGCAGTATTTT. This encodes CASSLGRVVSDTQYF. The full variable domain, its missing parts supplied by reference TRBV28 and TRBJ2-3, is DVKVTQSSRYLVKRTGEKVFLECVQDMDHENMFWYRQDPGLGLRLIYFSYDVKMKEKGDIPEGYSVSREKKERFSLILESASTNQTSMYLCASSLGRVVSDTQYFGPGTRLTVL.

The V gene is TRBV30, the J gene TRBJ1-1; weak D call: TRBD1 (5 bases). Per germline, CDR1 GTSNPN and CDR2 SVGIG (reference sequence). V was shortened by 0 bases and J by 5 bases, with 13 bases between the two germline ends. The CDR3 is 14 residues long. The CDR3 spells CAWSVGQGKTEAFF. The CDR3 bases are TGTGCCTGGAGTGTAGGCCAGGGAAAGACTGAAGCTTTCTTT.

The chain carries TRBV2 and TRBJ1-1; D ambiguous. This CDR3 contains 12 residues. The germline V and J ends were trimmed by 4 bases and 3 bases, with 6 bases remaining between them. Per germline, CDR1 SNHLY and CDR2 FYNNEI. The CDR3 reads CASSVVDTEAFF. The CDR3 DNA follows: TGTGCCAGCAGTGTCGTAGACACTGAAGCTTTCTTT. The complete variable domain, with remaining parts taken from reference TRBV2 and TRBJ1-1, reads EPEVTQTPSHQVTQMGQEVILRCVPISNHLYFYWYRQILGQKVEFLVSFYNNEISEKSEIFDDQFSVERPDGSNFTLKIRSTKLEDSAMYFCASSVVDTEAFFGQGTRLTVV.

The CDR3 DNA sequence: TGTGCCACCAGCAGAGGGATGGGGGCCAACGAGCAGTACTTC. It codes for CATSRGMGANEQYF. The rearrangement joins TRBV15 to TRBJ2-7; D is possibly TRBD1 (6 bases). The germline CDR1 and CDR2 sequences are LNHNV and YYDKDF (reference sequence). The CDR3 contains 14 residues. The V end lost 1 base, the J end lost 5 bases, and 12 bases lay between the germline ends.

This chain links TRBV19 with TRBJ2-7; no firm D call. Germline-derived CDR1 and CDR2 are LNHDA and SQIVND (reference sequence). The CDR3 runs 14 residues. The ends were cut back, 3 bases at V and 5 bases at J, with 14 bases in the middle. The CDR3 bases are TGTGCCAGTAGTATTCGAGGTTTCGAAGACGAGCAGTACTTC. Its protein product is CASSIRGFEDEQYF.

The genes are TRBV3-1 (or the pseudogene TRBV3-2) and TRBJ2-1, with D tentatively TRBD1 (5 bases). V shed 4 bases and J shed 5 bases, with 15 bases lying between them. This CDR3 has 15 amino acids. Germline CDR1 is LGHDT and CDR2 is YNNKEL (reference sequence). The DNA of the CDR3 is TGTGCCAGCAGCCCCGGCGCAGGGCTGGACAATGAGCAGTTCTTC. It is translated as CASSPGAGLDNEQFF.

The J gene is TRBJ2-2, the V gene TRBV24-1; TRBD1 matches at 8 bases. Germline CDR1 is KGHDR and CDR2 is SFDVKD. The CDR3 is 15 residues long. The V and J ends lost 7 bases and 0 bases, in that order; junction bases with no gene match: 3. The CDR3 spells CATSPGQANTGELFF. The CDR3, as DNA: TGTGCCACCAGCCCGGGACAGGCGAACACCGGGGAGCTGTTTTTT.

V usage is TRBV28 and J usage is TRBJ1-5; D is undetermined. V gave up 5 bases and J gave up 6 bases, with 11 bases separating them. Germline loops: CDR1 MDHEN, CDR2 SYDVKM. The CDR3 consists of 13 residues. This CDR3 reads CASSPARGQPQHF. The CDR3 DNA is TGTGCCAGCAGTCCCGCCCGAGGTCAGCCCCAGCATTTT.

The chain employs TRBV5-1 and TRBJ1-2; TRBD1 might be the D (6 bases). V shed 4 bases and J shed 2 bases, with 12 bases lying between them. The CDR3 consists of 14 residues. Germline V lookup: CDR1 SGHRS, CDR2 YFSETQ. The CDR3 sequence: CASSATQGNYGYTF. Written as DNA, the CDR3 is TGCGCCAGCAGCGCCACACAGGGAAACTATGGCTACACCTTC.

Worth noting for this clone: At one of its ends the junction is not consistent with the germline gene, which may arise from a read error. The genes are TRBV7-7 and TRBJ2-5; no definite D call. The V gene's germline CDR1 is SSHAT and CDR2 FNYEAQ (reference sequence). This CDR3 has 13 amino acids. In DNA form, the CDR3 reads TGTGCTAGCAGCTTAGACTTCCAAGAGACCCAGTACTTC. Protein product: CASSLDFQETQYF.

The chain recombines TRBV6-5 with TRBJ2-7; a possible D gene is TRBD1 (5 bases). The V end was cut by 2 bases, the J end by 2 bases, with 13 bases between. The CDR3 extends over 15 amino acids. Per the germline V gene, CDR1 is MNHEY and CDR2 is SVGAGI. The CDR3 region has the DNA TGTGCCAGCAGTTACCACAGGACACCCCCCTACGAGCAGTACTTC. It codes for CASSYHRTPPYEQYF.

The chain carries TRBV19 and TRBJ2-2; D is unclear. The V gene's germline CDR1 is LNHDA and CDR2 SQIVND (reference sequence). Between the trimmed V and J ends, which lost 5 bases and 1 base, there was a span of 8 bases. The CDR3 is 14 amino acids. The CDR3 DNA reads as TGTGCCAGTAGTTACTCGGGGAACACCGGGGAGCTGTTTTTT. Its protein product is CASSYSGNTGELFF.

J is TRBJ2-6 and V is TRBV10-1, with D maybe TRBD2 (5 bases). Germline assignment: CDR1 WNHNN and CDR2 SYGVQD (reference sequence). Trimming stripped 4 bases from V and 1 base from J, with 14 bases between. This CDR3 comprises 17 residues. As DNA, the CDR3 is TGCGCCAGCAGTGGAGGGTCCCGCCGATCTGGGGCCAACGTCCTGACTTTC. Amino acids: CASSGGSRRSGANVLTF.

The CDR3 DNA reads TGTGCCAGCAGTTTCCAGGGGTCAGGGGGCTACACCTTC. Its translation: CASSFQGSGGYTF. J is TRBJ1-2 and V is TRBV12-3 or TRBV12-4; perhaps TRBD1 as D (6 bases). The CDR3 contains 13 residues. V lost 3 bases to trimming and J lost 8 bases, with 13 bases between them.